This T cell receptor beta chain originates from a study of T-cell reconstitution after alpha-beta-depleted transplantation in children. The TCRbeta library incorporated unique molecular identifiers. TCRdb ran MiXCR on the PCR reads and lists one entry per CDR3 protein. The data contain over 70,000 distinct CDR3 sequences, 10% to 15% of them singletons. The CDR3 loop spans 13 amino acids. Trimming took 0 bases from V and 2 from J, leaving 7 bases between them. CDR1 is DFQATT, CDR2 SNEGSKA, per germline (reference sequence). This clonotype was picked up many times. The clonotype was recovered from a human donor who donated a stem cell graft to a child with inherited bone marrow failure. The chain couples TRBV20-1 to TRBJ1-2, with a possible D match to TRBD1 (5 bases). The sample was PBMCs from the stem cell graft donor, taken from the stem cell graft. CDR3 DNA sequence: TGCAGTGCTAGAGATCGGGGGAACTATGGCTACACCTTC. It specifies CSARDRGNYGYTF.